The clone carrying this T cell receptor (beta chain) was recorded many times. Germline CDR1 reads SEHNR; CDR2 reads FQNEAQ (reference sequence). The CDR3 is 16 amino acids. V was pared by 4 bases and J by 6 bases, with 21 bases between. A second PCR, run for about 7 to 11 cycles, used a sample-barcoded 5' primer plus a J-beta primer mix. One entry per CDR3 protein results from TCRdb running MiXCR on the 5' RACE reads. The sample has hundreds of thousands of distinct CDR3 sequences; around 50% are singletons. This entry is derived from a study of blood T cells in healthy people across ages. The receptor was derived from a man aged 40-49 years in good health. The chain carries TRBV7-9 and TRBJ2-5, with a tentative D call TRBD1 (7 bases). The sequencing input was blood. Here the CDR3 reads CASSWGDSGILKTQYF. The CDR3 DNA is TGTGCCAGCAGCTGGGGGGACAGTGGGATTTTGAAGACCCAGTACTTC.